This note documents a single TCR beta chain sequence. The data are from a study of blood T cell repertoires in COVID-19. Study-level background: Samples of COVID-19 (acute and convalescent) were obtained from the United States, Italy and Spain. PBMCs, B-cell-depleted T cells, or T cells provided the cDNA or gDNA that made up the material.

Authors' processing steps: Quantification of nucleated cells was approximated via reference gene primer amplification. Using immunoSEQ multiplex PCR, the repertoire was profiled, and TCRdb retains in-frame clones only, with some absent. That table furnishes V, J and clone size, whereas the DNA furnished D and trimming. The profile shows about 30,000 clones, about 70% of them singletons. The receptor was derived from a human donor in a cohort sampled during active COVID-19. Sequencing was done on a sample of peripheral blood.

The CDR3 DNA is TGTGCCAGCTCCGCCCCGGCGGCAGGGCGTGGAAACACCATATATTTT. It encodes CASSAPAAGRGNTIYF. This chain connects TRBV18 to TRBJ1-3, with a weak D call TRBD1 (5 bases). V was shortened by 6 bases and J by 3 bases, with 18 bases between the two germline ends. Per germline, CDR1 KGHSH and CDR2 LQKENI. The CDR3 totals 16 residues.